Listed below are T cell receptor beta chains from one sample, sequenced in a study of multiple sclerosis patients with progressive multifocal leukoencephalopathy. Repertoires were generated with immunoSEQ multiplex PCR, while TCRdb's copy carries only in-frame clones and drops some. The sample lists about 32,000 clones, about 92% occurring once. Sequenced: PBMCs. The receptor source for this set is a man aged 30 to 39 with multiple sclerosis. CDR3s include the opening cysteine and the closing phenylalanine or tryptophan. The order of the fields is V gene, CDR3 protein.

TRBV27	CASSLSHSFNEKLFF
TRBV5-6	CASSSLRTGGYEQYF
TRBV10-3	CAISDWEGANEKLFF
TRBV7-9	CASSLPVTSGRGPDTQYF
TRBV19	CASNRGLGETQYF
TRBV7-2	CASSLDRGISTDTQYF
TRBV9	CASSVGGESSYNEQFF
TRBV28	CASSLEGYGYTF
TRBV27	CASSMVYREEETQYF
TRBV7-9	CASSPWSGTGGYTF
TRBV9	CASSEGVDSGNTIYF
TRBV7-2	CASSLNGLAYYEQYF
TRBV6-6	CASSYLTGEQFF
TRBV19	CASSPRAEGTNEKLFF
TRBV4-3	CASSQDTSGSTGELFF
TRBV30	CAWSDSWRYNEQFF
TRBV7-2	CASSRSGGGDTQYF
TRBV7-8	CASSPMRVQETQYF
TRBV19	CASSIVLGTSVRTDTQYF
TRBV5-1	CASSRRDTYGYTF
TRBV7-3	CASSLGTSGRPSTDTQYF
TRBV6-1	CASSEGEISGYTF
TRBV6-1	CASSETGQTNEKLFF
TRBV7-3	CASSSGPRQGGYTF
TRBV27	CASSPIAGVYEQYF
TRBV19	CASSIAGSLLDEQYF
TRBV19	CASSIKGSGFSTNEKLFF
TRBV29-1	CSVVGVRDEQYF
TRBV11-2	CASSLRWTYEQYF
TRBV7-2	CASSRGALSSYNEQFF
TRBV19	CASSLGGYSNQPQHF
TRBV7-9	CASSLKGASHGYTF
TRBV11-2	CASRFSGTNNEQFF
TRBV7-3	CASSPDWNYEQYF
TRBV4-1	CASSQGGSYNEQFF
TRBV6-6	CASSPLTGYYGYTF
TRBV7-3	CASSPTLGLAGGTGELFF
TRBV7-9	CASSLGGAAEAFF
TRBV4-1	CASSRPGTGFGGIGTGELFF
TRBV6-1	CASSEFAGRGAEAFF
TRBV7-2	CASSSPLIYEQYF
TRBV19	CASSIGQGKGETQYF
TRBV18	CASSRSGGYTEAFF
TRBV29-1	CSVEEVAGGSYNEQFF
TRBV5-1	CASSLGLAGDEQFF
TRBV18	CASSQMAGDLAKNIQYF
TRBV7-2	CASSPFQAGETQYF
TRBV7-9	CASSLKSGSARNSGNTIYF
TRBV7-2	CASSPIGGRNEQFF
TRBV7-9	CASSLADSMNYGYTF
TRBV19	CASSLGTSPEQFF